This TCR beta chain is from a study of T-cell reconstitution after alpha-beta-depleted transplantation in children (dated by TCRdb to about 2016). With respect to the entire study: Using TCR repertoire profiling, the study quantitatively followed how T-cell immune reconstitution unfolded in children after TCRalphabeta/CD19-depleted allogeneic hematopoietic cell transplantation.

The sample's treatment or condition label is to be understood as: allogeneic hematopoietic cell transplantation with graft depleted of TCRalphabeta T cells and CD19 B cells. Transplant recipients were children who received TCRalphabeta/CD19-depleted allogeneic hematopoietic cell grafts. The CDR3 runs 16 residues from the cysteine to the phenylalanine. Only CDR3 DNA is held: 48 bases, read in frame from base 1. The germline V gene (reference sequence) gives CDR1 as DFQATT and CDR2 as SNEGSKA. Trimming removed 3 bases from V and 9 bases from J; the gene matches leave 11 bases unexplained. This clonotype turned up a few times. Its antigen target is currently unknown. Per-base qualities were not stored, and no clone one base away is much larger. Library creation used PCR. The sample was run on an Illumina HiSeq 2500. TCR libraries were prepared with molecular barcoding, using unique molecular identifiers to normalize TCRbeta repertoire quantification. TCRdb's own reprocessing of the public reads used fastp at Q25 and MiXCR and kept productive beta chains. Each CDR3 protein appears once, grouped with its most common genes and DNA. The sample data list some 290,000 distinct CDR3 sequences, and around 25% of these were observed just once. Approximately 11% of the sample is in the top ten clones.

Overall study results and their limits: In some patients, high TCRbeta diversity at day 60 was attributed to recipient T cells and intrathymic progenitors that had survived conditioning. Over the following months the frequencies of hyperexpanded clones went down, and after one year T-cell counts and TCRbeta diversity were mostly credited to newly produced T cells. The apparently early alphabetaT-cell count recovery about two months after transplant was reportedly dependent on only several hundred rapidly expanded clones derived from non-depleted graft cells.

The sample consisted of PBMCs, mostly from graft donor cells, taken 180 days after TCRalphabeta/CD19-depleted stem cell transplant. This receptor was identified in a male patient between 5 and 17 years old who had a stem cell transplant for acute lymphoblastic leukemia, so the T cells may come from the graft donor. The rearrangement joined TRBV20-1 to TRBJ2-7; TRBD2 aligns with 16 central bases. The CDR3 has the sequence CSASEGLAGGPFGQYF. Read as DNA, the sequence is TGCAGTGCTAGTGAGGGACTAGCGGGAGGGCCCTTTGGGCAGTACTTC.